Below, one TCR beta chain is given with its context. What antigen it recognizes has not been identified. Base qualities are not at hand, and no much larger clone is one base apart. CDR1 and CDR2, per the germline V gene, are SGDLS and YYNGEE. V gives up 0 bases and J gives up 1 base, and the segment between their germline ends measures 12 bases. The cysteine opens and the phenylalanine closes a CDR3 of 16 amino acids. Only the CDR3 DNA stays, 48 bases, in frame from base 1. This record comes from a study of shared T cell receptors in the human thymus (dated by TCRdb to 2020 to 2023). For context, the study as a whole: The study examined how self-reactive, shared T-cell receptor alpha chains are generated in the human thymus.

The library was produced with the immunoSEQ multiplex PCR assay. Held by TCRdb, this immuneACCESS table contains in-frame sequences only and omits some clones. Under half of the omission traces to an unresolved V gene where checked; the cause of the rest is unknown. This sample gives over 60,000 clones in total; over 90% of them show up just once. The ten biggest clones cover roughly 0.033% of the sample. The rearranged segments are TRBV9 and TRBJ2-3; TRBD1 is possibly the D segment (6 matching bases). The TCR comes from a human donor. Sequenced: thymocytes. The nucleotides read TGTGCCAGCAGCGTAGAACTATCAGGGGGCACAGATACGCAGTATTTT. Translation gives CASSVELSGGTDTQYF.